Below, 15 T cell receptor beta chains from the same sample are listed, as sequenced in a study of metastatic and nonmetastatic thyroid tumors. Through MiXCR, TCRdb re-clonotyped the PCR reads. The table lists about 39,000 clones, around 20% of them singletons. Thyroid surgery took place with no prior treatment in any patient. The sequencing input was blood. The receptors originated from a female donor with papillary thyroid cancer or a benign thyroid nodule (not recorded which). Some clones in this sample may be carry-over from other donors' samples.

The chain recombines TRBV20-1 with TRBJ2-3, with TRBD2 matching 9 bases. Losses at the gene ends were 6 bases for V and 1 base for J; bases not matched to a gene: 14. The germline V gene has CDR1 DFQATT and CDR2 SNEGSKA (reference sequence). The CDR3 length is 17 residues. The CDR3 region has the DNA TGCAGTGCCCCCCCAGGGTTGGCGGGGGGGCGCACAGATACGCAGTATTTT. It is translated as CSAPPGLAGGRTDTQYF.

This clone counts as medium-sized. This rearrangement joins TRBV7-2 to TRBJ2-7; D is perhaps TRBD1 (5 bases). The V end was cut by 4 bases, the J end by 6 bases, with 16 bases between. This CDR3 region has 14 residues. Germline V CDR1 and CDR2: SGHTA, FQGNSA. The CDR3: CASSSYRFPSEQYF. DNA for the CDR3: TGTGCCAGCAGCTCATACAGGTTTCCCTCCGAGCAGTACTTC.

To note about this clone: Just one base apart from a much larger clone, this may be a read error. The same CDR3 is also encoded by other DNA sequences in this sample. The rearrangement joins TRBV24-1 to TRBJ2-5; D not certain. This CDR3 region has 11 residues. CDR1 and CDR2 (germline): KGHDR, SFDVKD. CDR3 region: CATSDSETQYF. The CDR3 DNA is TGCGCCACCAGTGATTCGGAGACCCAGTACTTC.

This clone appeared a few times. This chain links TRBV29-1 with TRBJ1-2; the match to TRBD1 covers 10 bases. This CDR3 contains 16 residues. From germline, CDR1 is SQVTM and CDR2 ANQGSEA. The trim removed 6 bases at V and 1 base at J, leaving 11 bases unmatched. The CDR3 DNA sequence: TGCAGCGTCAATAGACAGGGGGCCTCCCTTAACTATGGCTACACCTTC. Residues: CSVNRQGASLNYGYTF.

This clone was recorded at least ten times. The rearrangement joins TRBV7-8 to TRBJ2-7, with D perhaps matching TRBD2 (6 bases). The CDR3 has 15 amino acids. In germline, CDR1 is SGHVS, CDR2 FQNEAQ. The V gene lost 3 bases and the J gene lost 3 bases, with 15 bases spanning the gap. The CDR3 DNA sequence: TGTGCCAGCAGCTTGGATCCGCGGGGAGACTACGAGCAGTACTTC. It yields the protein CASSLDPRGDYEQYF.

Many counts were recorded for this clone. The J gene is TRBJ2-3, the V gene TRBV28, with TRBD1 as a possible D gene (6 bases). The germline gives CDR1 MDHEN, CDR2 SYDVKM. This CDR3 contains 15 residues. Trimming left V 4 bases short and J 4 bases short, with 15 bases between. CDR3 sequence (DNA): TGTGCCAGCAGTTACAGGGCCGGAGTGGCAGATACGCAGTATTTT. It specifies CASSYRAGVADTQYF.

To note about this clone: Its ends do not fully match the called genes, so a read error is possible. V is TRBV5-4 and J is TRBJ1-2; D gene uncertain. Germline CDR1 is SGHNT and CDR2 is YYREEE (reference sequence). The CDR3 runs to 13 residues. CDR3 loop: CASTLRRWHGYTF. The CDR3 DNA reads TGTGCCAGCACCTTGAGGCGGTGGCATGGCTACACCTTC.

This clone appeared many times. The chain recombines TRBV18 with TRBJ1-1; TRBD1 might be the D (5 bases). V gave up 3 bases and J gave up 1 base, with 6 bases separating them. CDR3 size: 13 residues. In germline, CDR1 is KGHSH, CDR2 LQKENI. For the CDR3, the DNA is TGTGCCAGCTCACCTACAGGGAACACTGAAGCTTTCTTT. Amino acid sequence: CASSPTGNTEAFF.

The chain links TRBV28 to TRBJ2-3, with 8 bases identical to TRBD1. There are 19 residues in the CDR3. Per germline, CDR1 MDHEN and CDR2 SYDVKM. V shed 4 bases and J 2 bases; nucleotides not matched to a gene: 17. The CDR3 DNA reads TGTGCCAGCAGTTCCGGACAGGGAAACTCGGTCGTCGTCACAGATACGCAGTATTTT. It is translated as CASSSGQGNSVVVTDTQYF.

This chain joins TRBV20-1 and TRBJ2-7; a weak D match, TRBD2 (6 bases). The germline gives CDR1 DFQATT, CDR2 SNEGSKA (reference sequence). V dropped 6 bases and J dropped 3 bases, with 21 bases sitting between them. This CDR3 comprises 15 residues. CDR3 loop: CSAPVGVLGGYEQYF. For the CDR3, the DNA is TGCAGTGCCCCCGTAGGGGTTCTGGGGGGCTACGAGCAGTACTTC.

Sample share makes this clone medium-sized. The chain has TRBV6-2 or TRBV6-3 and TRBJ2-7; D perhaps matches TRBD1 (6 bases). In germline, CDR1 is MNHEY, CDR2 SVGEGT. This CDR3 region has 14 residues. Trimming removed 6 bases from V and 4 bases from J, with 16 bases in between. CDR3 coding DNA: TGTGCCAGCAGACCAAAGGACAGAGTATACGAGCAGTACTTC. Protein product: CASRPKDRVYEQYF.

This chain links TRBV5-8 with TRBJ2-1; tentatively, D is TRBD1 or TRBD2 (5 bases each). Germline V gene data show CDR1 as SGHTS and CDR2 as YDEGEE. V was shortened by 0 bases and J by 9 bases, with 10 bases between the two germline ends. The CDR3 extends over 13 amino acids. CDR3 DNA: TGTGCCAGCAGCTTGGGGGGGATACTTGAGCAGTTCTTC. Its translation: CASSLGGILEQFF.

The sample holds many counts of this clone. The chain couples TRBV29-1 to TRBJ1-2, with D unclear. Looked up from germline, CDR1 is SQVTM and CDR2 is ANQGSEA. V was trimmed by 0 bases and J by 8 bases, leaving 7 bases between them. The CDR3 totals 11 residues. CDR3 protein: CSVEETEGYTF. The DNA of the CDR3 is TGCAGCGTTGAAGAGACGGAGGGCTACACCTTC.

The chain employs TRBV7-8 and TRBJ2-1; unclear D gene. Trimming took 5 bases from V and 10 from J, leaving 9 bases between them. The length of the CDR3 is 11 residues. Germline V gives CDR1 SGHVS, CDR2 FQNEAQ. The CDR3 DNA reads as TGTGCCAGCAGCCTCGGTGGAGAGCAGTTCTTC. This gives the protein CASSLGGEQFF.

This clone showed up many times. The chain employs TRBV11-1 and TRBJ2-5; no clear D. The V and J ends lost 1 base and 1 base respectively, with 4 bases between them. Germline CDR1 and CDR2: SGHAT and FQDESV (reference sequence). The CDR3 covers 13 residues. The chain's CDR3 is CASSLGLQETQYF. For the CDR3, the DNA is TGTGCCAGCAGCTTAGGACTCCAAGAGACCCAGTACTTC. The full variable domain, in which reference TRBV11-1 and TRBJ2-5 provide the parts outside the CDR3, is EAEVAQSPRYKITEKSQAVAFWCDPISGHATLYWYRQILGQGPELLVQFQDESVVDDSQLPKDRFSAERLKGVDSTLKIQPAELGDSAMYLCASSLGLQETQYFGPGTRLLVL.